The rows below give T cell receptor beta chains drawn from one sample of a study of control samples from healthy donors and cancer patients. The data were produced by immunoSEQ multiplex PCR, yet TCRdb's version contains in-frame clones alone and is incomplete. The sample contains 75,000 to 100,000 clones, roughly 78% of which appear only once. Input material: blood. These receptors all come from a man between 60 and 75 years old in good health. CDR3s include the opening cysteine and the closing phenylalanine or tryptophan. D genes are given only for firm matches. Size is stated for part of the rows, as once, few or many counts, or as a class when the clone is expanded.

J,D,V,size,DNA,CDR3
TRBJ2-4,NA,TRBV14,once,TGTGCCAGCAGCCAAGAAGGGTTGGGGTCCAAAAACATTCAGTACTTC,CASSQEGLGSKNIQYF
TRBJ1-1,NA,TRBV2,NA,TGTGCCAGCAGCTTTGGGCTCGAGGGTACTGAAGCTTTCTTT,CASSFGLEGTEAFF
TRBJ2-1,NA,TRBV5-4,NA,TGTGCCAGCAGCCGGGACACCGGGGTATACAATGAGCAGTTCTTC,CASSRDTGVYNEQFF
TRBJ1-5,NA,TRBV13,NA,TGTGCCAGCAGTCTTAGGGGTGGAAATCAGCCCCAGCATTTT,CASSLRGGNQPQHF
TRBJ1-1,TRBD1,TRBV28,NA,TGTGCCACCATGACAGGGGGAACTGAAGCTTTCTTT,CATMTGGTEAFF
TRBJ2-1,NA,TRBV28,NA,TGTGCCAGCAGTCCCCGCAGGGGCCCCTACAATGAGCAGTTCTTC,CASSPRRGPYNEQFF
TRBJ2-2,NA,TRBV25-1,few,TGTGCCAGCAGTGAAGTGTCGGCGAACACCGGGGAGCTGTTTTTT,CASSEVSANTGELFF
TRBJ2-5,TRBD2,TRBV5-1,NA,TGCGCCAGCAGCGGGCGGGGACTAGCGGGAGCCCTTCAAGAGACCCAGTACTTC,CASSGRGLAGALQETQYF
TRBJ2-7,NA,TRBV7-8,NA,TGTGCCAGCAGCTTAGCCCCAGGCGGCGCCTACGAGCAGTACTTC,CASSLAPGGAYEQYF
TRBJ1-2,NA,TRBV6-6,few,TGTGCCAGCAGATCGGGACACAGGAGTTATGGCTACACCTTC,CASRSGHRSYGYTF
TRBJ2-7,NA,TRBV13,NA,TGTGCCAGCAGCTTGACTGGGGTGGGCGAGCAGTACTTC,CASSLTGVGEQYF
TRBJ1-3,NA,TRBV4-2,once,TGTGCCAGCAGCCAAGAATCCGGGCAGCTTAACACCATATATTTT,CASSQESGQLNTIYF
TRBJ2-3,NA,TRBV19,once,TGTGCCAGTAGTATAATGCTTGCGGCAGATACGCAGTATTTT,CASSIMLAADTQYF
TRBJ2-3,TRBD1,TRBV19,NA,TGTGCCAGTAGTATTGCCCCGACAGGGGACAACACAGATACGCAGTATTTT,CASSIAPTGDNTDTQYF
TRBJ1-5,NA,TRBV5-6,NA,TGTGCCAGCAGCACGAACGGGGCAGGGAGCAATCAGCCCCAGCATTTT,CASSTNGAGSNQPQHF
TRBJ2-7,NA,TRBV5-8,NA,TGTGCCAGCAGCTCCTCCGGGACCGGTCACGGGTACGAGCAGTACTTC,CASSSSGTGHGYEQYF
TRBJ1-6,NA,TRBV30,NA,TGTGCCTGGGGGTCCGGGGAAACACCCCTCCACTTT,CAWGSGETPLHF
TRBJ1-1,NA,TRBV29-1,NA,TGCAGCGTTGTGGGGGGCAGGGGAATGAACACTGAAGCTTTCTTT,CSVVGGRGMNTEAFF
TRBJ2-5,TRBD2,TRBV6-4,NA,TGTGCCAGCAGTAGACTAGCGGGGGACCAAGAGACCCAGTACTTC,CASSRLAGDQETQYF
TRBJ1-4,NA,TRBV7-9,NA,TGTGCCAGCAGCAAGGCGGGACTCGTCGATGAAAAACTGTTTTTT,CASSKAGLVDEKLFF
TRBJ2-7,TRBD1,TRBV2,NA,TGTGCCAGCAGTGAGGGTGAACAGGGGATCTACGAGCAGTACTTC,CASSEGEQGIYEQYF
TRBJ1-4,TRBD1,TRBV7-8,NA,TGTGCCAGCAGCTCTCAGGGGGAAACTAATGAAAAACTGTTTTTT,CASSSQGETNEKLFF
TRBJ2-2,NA,TRBV5-4,NA,TGTGCCAGCAGCTTGCCGGCAGGCCCCGGGGAGCTGTTTTTT,CASSLPAGPGELFF
TRBJ1-2,NA,TRBV7-9,NA,TGTGCCAGCAGCTCGACTAACTATGGCTACACCTTC,CASSSTNYGYTF
TRBJ2-3,NA,TRBV4-1,NA,TGCGCCAGCAGCCAAAGGGGACAACCTAGCACAGATACGCAGTATTTT,CASSQRGQPSTDTQYF